Here is one TCR beta chain with its context. The antigen is unknown. The CDR3 sequence is 14 residues long. With V trimmed by 6 bases and J by 5 bases, 3 bases remained unmatched. Germline V gene data show CDR1 as SGHAT and CDR2 as FQDESV (reference sequence). Sample time point: peripheral blood 6 weeks after treatment start. The data originate from a study of PD-L1 blockade in urothelial cancer. Study overall: Patients' atezolizumab regimen, 1,200 mg intravenously every 3 weeks, began in the mid-2010s. Blood was tested 3 weeks (second dose) and 6 weeks into treatment. Blood yielded a median of around 150,000 T cells per sample.

Overall study findings and caveats: Where pretreatment blood TCR clonality fell below the median, better survival was predicted.

Sequencing used immunoSEQ multiplex PCR; TCRdb keeps in-frame clones, though not all of them. This table has 45,000 to 50,000 clones, roughly 80% appearing once. Sequenced material: PBMCs, taken around atezolizumab (anti-PD-L1) treatment. This clonotype originated in a man between 70 and 80 years old with urothelial cancer. V usage is TRBV11-1 and J usage is TRBJ2-2; TRBD2 agrees at 10 bases. Here the CDR3 DNA reads TGTGCCAGCAGGGGACTAGCGAGTACCGGGGAGCTGTTTTTT. It yields the protein CASRGLASTGELFF.